This T cell receptor (beta chain) was found in a study of blood T cell repertoires in COVID-19. CDR1 is SQVTM and CDR2 is ANQGSEA in the germline V gene. The CDR3 is 15 residues long. The V and J ends lost 6 bases and 3 bases respectively, with 20 bases between them. Under the authors' procedure: Cell counts per sample came from amplifying reference gene primers. Using immunoSEQ multiplex PCR, the repertoire was profiled, and TCRdb retains in-frame clones only, with some absent. V, J and clone size were drawn from that table, and D and trimming were deduced from the DNA. The data show 200,000 to 300,000 clones, almost 85% seen once.

This receptor was identified in a woman in her forties or fifties with acute COVID-19. This chain uses TRBV29-1 with TRBJ1-2; the D gene is possibly TRBD1 (5 bases). The source material was PBMCs or T cells enriched from blood (not recorded which). CDR3 coding DNA: TGCAGCGTCGTACAGGCCCCGGTTGCCCACTATGGCTACACCTTC. Translating it yields CSVVQAPVAHYGYTF.